The rows below give T cell receptor beta chains drawn from one sample of a study of T-cell memory formation after mild COVID-19. TCRdb re-called the 5' RACE reads through MiXCR, storing one row per CDR3 protein. The profile covers roughly 610,000 distinct CDR3 sequences, with about 18% appearing a single time and about 8.1% taken by the ten largest. Source material: PBMCs or a T cell subset sorted from them (not recorded which). The receptors come from an adult woman who had mild COVID-19 (a few samples of this study predate the infection). Cell type and time point are not known. Each CDR3 is given with its conserved first and last residue. A D gene is named only where the DNA matches it firmly. A row's size may be missing; if present it is once, few, many or a size class.

TRBV4-1	TRBJ2-7	-	TRBD1	TGCGCCAGCAGCCAAGTTCTACAGGGGAGCTCCTACGAGCAGTACTTC	CASSQVLQGSSYEQYF
TRBV5-1	TRBJ1-3	few	TRBD1	TGCGCCAGCAGCGTGGACAGGGCTGGAAACACCATATATTTT	CASSVDRAGNTIYF
TRBV5-5	TRBJ2-1	-	TRBD2	TGTGCCAGCAGTGACCTGGGAACTAGCGGGGGGTACAATGAGCAGTTCTTC	CASSDLGTSGGYNEQFF
TRBV5-6	TRBJ2-1	-	TRBD2	TGTGCCAGCAGTAATAGCGGGAGTTACAATGAGCAGTTCTTC	CASSNSGSYNEQFF
TRBV7-7	TRBJ2-7	-	-	TGTGCTAGCAGCGCGGAGGCAGGGGCCGAGCAGTACTTC	CASSAEAGAEQYF
TRBV18	TRBJ2-1	-	-	TGTGCCAGCTCACAGGACGTCAATGAGCAGTTCTTC	CASSQDVNEQFF
TRBV4-1	TRBJ2-7	many	TRBD1	TGCGCCAGCAGCCCCGGGACAGGGGTTGGGTACGAGCAGTACTTC	CASSPGTGVGYEQYF
TRBV12-3/TRBV12-4	TRBJ1-4	few	-	TGTGCCAGCAGAGACAGGAGGGTAGCAACTAATGAAAAACTGTTTTTT	CASRDRRVATNEKLFF
TRBV4-1	TRBJ1-2	-	-	TGCGCCAGCAGCCAAGATAACGGACAGTTGGGAGGCTACACCTTC	CASSQDNGQLGGYTF
TRBV4-2	TRBJ1-2	-	-	TGTGCCAGCAGTCCTACTGAGACCTATGGCTACACCTTC	CASSPTETYGYTF
TRBV12-3/TRBV12-4	TRBJ2-5	few	TRBD1	TGTGCCAGCAGTTTTAGGGACAGCTGGGGGACCCAGTACTTC	CASSFRDSWGTQYF
TRBV5-1	TRBJ2-7	few	-	TGCGCCAGCAGCTCCCGAATGGACAAGGCCTACGAGCAGTACTTC	CASSSRMDKAYEQYF
TRBV30	TRBJ2-7	few	TRBD2	TGTGCCTGGAGTATCCTAGCGGGAAACTACGAGCAGTACTTC	CAWSILAGNYEQYF
TRBV7-9	TRBJ1-6	few	TRBD1	TGTGCCAGCAGCCAGACAGGGGATAATTCACCCCTCCACTTT	CASSQTGDNSPLHF
TRBV7-3	TRBJ2-2	-	-	TGTGCCAGCAGCCTTACAAGGACGGGCACCGGGGAGCTGTTTTTT	CASSLTRTGTGELFF
TRBV10-2	TRBJ1-3	few	-	TGCGCTGCCGGATTCTCTGGAAACACCATATATTTT	CAAGFSGNTIYF
TRBV3-1	TRBJ2-1	-	TRBD2	TGTGCCAGCAGCCTCCGGGGAGCGGGGGACTATGAGCAGTTCTTC	CASSLRGAGDYEQFF
TRBV7-6	TRBJ2-2	many	TRBD1	TGTGCCAGCAGCTTAGCGGGGACAGGGACCGGGGAGCTGTTTTTT	CASSLAGTGTGELFF
TRBV10-2	TRBJ2-7	few	TRBD2	TGCGCCAGCGGGGGACTAGCGGGGTTCAATCACGAGCAGTACTTC	CASGGLAGFNHEQYF
TRBV18	TRBJ2-7	few	TRBD1	TGTGCCAGCTCACAAAACCGGGACAGGGTCGTCTACGAGCAGTACTTC	CASSQNRDRVVYEQYF
TRBV18	TRBJ2-1	-	TRBD2	TGTGCCAGCTCACCACCCCGCGGGTCAGCGGGGGGCTTACGGGACAATGAGCAGTTCTTC	CASSPPRGSAGGLRDNEQFF
TRBV7-2	TRBJ2-5	-	TRBD1	TGTGCCAGCAGCTCAGTGGCTAGCGCACAGGGGGGGACCCAGTACTTC	CASSSVASAQGGTQYF
TRBV15	TRBJ2-1	-	TRBD2	TGTGCCACCAGCGGGTGGGACTACCCGAACAATGAGCAGTTCTTC	CATSGWDYPNNEQFF
TRBV4-2	TRBJ2-3	-	-	TGTGCCAGCAGCCAAGATTGGGGGAACACAGATACGCAGTATTTT	CASSQDWGNTDTQYF
TRBV20-1	TRBJ2-5	-	-	TGCAGTGCTAGAAATTTCAGGTTTCCACAAGAGACCCAGTACTTC	CSARNFRFPQETQYF
TRBV29-1	TRBJ1-1	many	-	TGCAGCGTTGAACGCGGGTACACTGAAGCTTTCTTT	CSVERGYTEAFF
TRBV6-2/TRBV6-3	TRBJ2-7	-	-	TGTGCCAGCATACGGCAGGGTTCCTACGAGCAGTACTTC	CASIRQGSYEQYF
TRBV5-1	TRBJ2-1	-	-	TGCGCCAGCAGCTTCCGGGCCGGCTACAATGAGCAGTTCTTC	CASSFRAGYNEQFF
TRBV30	TRBJ2-3	-	TRBD2	TGTGCCTGGAGTGTACCGGGACTAGCTGTGGGGTATTTT	CAWSVPGLAVGYF
TRBV7-2	TRBJ1-3	-	-	TGTGCCAGCAGCTTACCCATACTTGGAAACACCATATATTTT	CASSLPILGNTIYF
TRBV30	TRBJ2-3	-	TRBD2	TGTGCCTGGACCCTACTAGCGGTTCTCACAGATACGCAGTATTTT	CAWTLLAVLTDTQYF
TRBV12-3/TRBV12-4	TRBJ1-1	few	-	TGTGCCAGCAGTTTAGCCGGTAATTTACGGTGGACTGAAGCTTTCTTT	CASSLAGNLRWTEAFF
TRBV12-3/TRBV12-4	TRBJ2-3	-	-	TGTGCCAGCAGTTCCCGGTTTTCGGATACGCAGTATTTT	CASSSRFSDTQYF
TRBV28	TRBJ2-3	-	TRBD2	TGTGCCAGCCTCTCCGGGACCCGGGGGGAGTATTTT	CASLSGTRGEYF
TRBV5-1	TRBJ1-3	many	TRBD1	TGCGCCAGCAGCTTGGCGACAGGGCCCGGAAACACCATATATTTT	CASSLATGPGNTIYF
TRBV20-1	TRBJ1-5	once	TRBD1	TGCAGTGCTACCCGGGGACAGAGTAATCAGCCCCAGCATTTT	CSATRGQSNQPQHF
TRBV29-1	TRBJ1-1	few	TRBD1	TGCAGCGTTGCCTCTACAGGGGGAGAAACTGAAGCTTTCTTT	CSVASTGGETEAFF
TRBV9	TRBJ1-3	-	-	TGTGCCAGCAGCCCAAGTCCGGAAACTGGAAACACCATATATTTT	CASSPSPETGNTIYF
TRBV6-5	TRBJ1-2	-	-	TGTGCCAGCAGCCCCGTCCCAGGGAGGTTCCATGGCTACACCTTC	CASSPVPGRFHGYTF
TRBV5-6	TRBJ2-7	few	-	TGTGCCAGCAGGACACAGGGAGACTACGAGCAGTACTTC	CASRTQGDYEQYF
TRBV12-3/TRBV12-4	TRBJ1-5	-	TRBD1	TGTGCCAGCCCCTGGGACAGGGGTCAAAAAAGCAATCAGCCCCAGCATTTT	CASPWDRGQKSNQPQHF
TRBV30	TRBJ2-2	few	TRBD1	TGTGCCTGGGGACAGGTGCTGGGCACCGGGGAGCTGTTTTTT	CAWGQVLGTGELFF
TRBV7-9	TRBJ2-3	many	-	TGTGCCAGCAGCTGGGACCGAACAGATACGCAGTATTTT	CASSWDRTDTQYF
TRBV27	TRBJ2-3	-	TRBD2	TGTGCCAGCTGTCCTTGGACTAGCGGCACAGATACGCAGTATTTT	CASCPWTSGTDTQYF
TRBV7-2	TRBJ2-1	few	TRBD2	TGTGCCAGCAGCTTAGCAGCGGGGGGGCGAAATGAGCAGTTCTTC	CASSLAAGGRNEQFF
TRBV27	TRBJ1-5	-	TRBD1	TGTGCCAGCAGAGCCGGGACAGGGGATCAGCCCCAGCATTTT	CASRAGTGDQPQHF
TRBV15	TRBJ1-1	-	-	TGTGCCACCAGCAGAGTATACGGGGCCAACACTGAAGCTTTCTTT	CATSRVYGANTEAFF
TRBV24-1	TRBJ2-7	few	-	TGTGCCACCAGTGATCAGCGAACCTACGAGCAGTACTTC	CATSDQRTYEQYF
TRBV14	TRBJ2-7	-	TRBD1	TGTGCCAGCAGCCAAGTGGTTCACAGGGGGACTTACGAGCAGTACTTC	CASSQVVHRGTYEQYF
TRBV27	TRBJ2-1	-	TRBD2	TGTGCCAGCAGAACCATCCTGGCGGGAGGAAACAATGAGCAGTTCTTC	CASRTILAGGNNEQFF
TRBV5-6	TRBJ2-7	few	TRBD1	TGTGCCAGCAGCCCTGGGACAGGGGCGTGGGAGCAGTACTTC	CASSPGTGAWEQYF
TRBV19	TRBJ2-7	few	TRBD1	TGTGCCAGTAGTAATCCCCGGACAGGGCGGACCTACGAGCAGTACTTC	CASSNPRTGRTYEQYF